The rows below give T cell receptor beta chains drawn from one sample of a study of CXCR3-negative and CXCR3-positive naive CD8 T cells. Reanalyzing the 5' RACE reads, TCRdb keeps one entry per CDR3 protein, without DNA. This listing includes under 90,000 distinct CDR3 sequences. Source material: naive CXCR3+ CD8+ T cells from blood. The origin of the receptors is a human donor in good health. Some clones in this sample may be carry-over from other donors' samples. CDR3s include the opening cysteine and the closing phenylalanine or tryptophan.

cdr3_length	v_call	j_call	cdr3_aa
16	TRBV6-1	TRBJ2-6	CASAGPLFSGANVLTF
15	TRBV20-1	TRBJ2-3	CSVGEREGFTDTQYF
11	TRBV29-1	TRBJ2-7	CSVGIGYEQYF
14	TRBV28	TRBJ2-7	CASSFSGGPYEQYF
14	TRBV6-2/TRBV6-3	TRBJ2-7	CASSPPQGTYEQYF
13	TRBV6-2/TRBV6-3	TRBJ2-7	CASTYGGGYEQYF
16	TRBV7-9	TRBJ2-7	CASSSPGQGPSYEQYF
15	TRBV20-1	TRBJ1-2	CSARAPDRGDYGYTF
13	TRBV28	TRBJ1-2	CASSPGTVYGYTF
17	TRBV28	TRBJ1-4	CASRGVWEGTSNEKLFF
16	TRBV11-2	TRBJ2-3	CASSLDWTPSTDTQYF
15	TRBV7-9	TRBJ1-6	CASSLEDFYNSPLHF
11	TRBV29-1	TRBJ2-1	CSVDLRGEQFF
12	TRBV4-2	TRBJ1-3	CASSQDRSKIYF
15	TRBV29-1	TRBJ2-7	CSVWTSGTTSYEQYF
15	TRBV19	TRBJ2-1	CASSLWTSGGEEQFF
17	TRBV4-2	TRBJ2-3	CASSQRHGTSGTDTQYF
14	TRBV6-6	TRBJ2-5	CASSYQSSAETQYF
15	TRBV5-1	TRBJ1-5	CASSFGFGGNQPQHF
15	TRBV6-6	TRBJ2-5	CASTWTSGNQETQYF
16	TRBV7-6	TRBJ2-1	CASSFDPGGRYNEQFF
15	TRBV28	TRBJ2-1	CASSLTGQGSSEQFF
13	TRBV9	TRBJ1-1	CASSVTGGVEAFF
12	TRBV28	TRBJ2-1	CASSLLVNEQFF
11	TRBV20-1	TRBJ2-4	CSARGENIQYF
14	TRBV29-1	TRBJ1-1	CSVEIMTENTEAFF
13	TRBV28	TRBJ2-1	CASSLVLYNEQFF
13	TRBV7-9	TRBJ2-7	CASSARTGGEQYF
13	TRBV7-6	TRBJ2-7	CASSSGTSYEQYF
18	TRBV10-3	TRBJ2-1	CAISESGGGLAGGSEQFF
15	TRBV15	TRBJ1-2	CATSQEGEGAYGYTF
12	TRBV7-6	TRBJ2-1	CASSLEGNEQFF
14	TRBV18	TRBJ2-1	CASSLSGLADEQFF
16	TRBV7-9	TRBJ2-1	CASSPPRSGGDNEQFF
16	TRBV14	TRBJ1-6	CASSQRGDAYNSPLHF
12	TRBV27	TRBJ2-7	CASSLDGYEQYF
14	TRBV28	TRBJ2-7	CASSGRGFTYEQYF
15	TRBV10-3	TRBJ2-7	CAIRTGTDASYEQYF
12	TRBV7-9	TRBJ1-6	CASSLYNSPLHF
13	TRBV27	TRBJ2-7	CASTDGISYEQYF
14	TRBV19	TRBJ2-1	CASNTRTGLDEQFF
15	TRBV20-1	TRBJ2-5	CSARTGHRIQETQYF
14	TRBV13	TRBJ1-2	CASDQGQGSYGYTF
14	TRBV7-8	TRBJ2-2	CASSLVAGAGELFF
15	TRBV6-4	TRBJ2-3	CASSRDSGVADTQYF
19	TRBV27	TRBJ1-1	CASSLYSWNRDRGDTEAFF
12	TRBV4-1	TRBJ1-5	CASSQDGRTQHF
16	TRBV5-1	TRBJ1-4	CASSGGTGGTNEKLFF
14	TRBV12-3/TRBV12-4	TRBJ1-1	CASSFRGGGTEAFF
18	TRBV1	TRBJ2-5	CTSSQEGVLGGGPKTQYF
14	TRBV5-1	TRBJ1-2	CASSSWGPGYGYTF
18	TRBV5-4	TRBJ2-1	CASSFEGDSLTTYNEQFF
18	TRBV6-2/TRBV6-3	TRBJ2-7	CASSYPLAAGGSSYEQYF
15	TRBV27	TRBJ2-3	CASGDTYSSTDTQYF
14	TRBV28	TRBJ1-1	CASSPNRENTEAFF